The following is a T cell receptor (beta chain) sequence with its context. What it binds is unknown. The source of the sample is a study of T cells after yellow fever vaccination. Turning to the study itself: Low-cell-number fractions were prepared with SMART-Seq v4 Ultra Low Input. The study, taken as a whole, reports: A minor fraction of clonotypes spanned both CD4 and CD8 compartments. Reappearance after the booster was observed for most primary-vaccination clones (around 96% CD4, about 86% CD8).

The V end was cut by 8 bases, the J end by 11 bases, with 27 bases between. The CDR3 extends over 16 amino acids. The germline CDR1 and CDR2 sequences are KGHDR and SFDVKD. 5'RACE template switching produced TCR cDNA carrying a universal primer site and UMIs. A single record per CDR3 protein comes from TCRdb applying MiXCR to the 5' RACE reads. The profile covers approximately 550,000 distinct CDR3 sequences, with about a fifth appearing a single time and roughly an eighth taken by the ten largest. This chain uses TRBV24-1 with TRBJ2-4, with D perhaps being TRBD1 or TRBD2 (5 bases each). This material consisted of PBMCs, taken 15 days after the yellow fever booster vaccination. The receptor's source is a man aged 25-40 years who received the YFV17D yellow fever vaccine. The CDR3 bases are TGTGCCACCATTGGGACGCAGCGGCCTCCCGGGGATTTTCAGTACTTC. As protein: CATIGTQRPPGDFQYF.